The 14 T cell receptor beta chains below all came from one sample that was sequenced in a study of blood T cell repertoires in COVID-19. Generated by immunoSEQ multiplex PCR, the TCRdb table keeps only in-frame clones and is missing some. The table shows 75,000 to 100,000 clones, with roughly 80% occurring only once. What was sequenced was peripheral blood. The receptors shown here come from a woman of 80 years or more with acute or convalescent COVID-19.

This chain joins TRBV18 and TRBJ2-7; tentatively, D is TRBD1 (6 bases). This CDR3 is 15 amino acids long. V dropped 2 bases and J dropped 6 bases, with 17 bases sitting between them. Per germline, CDR1 KGHSH and CDR2 LQKENI. The CDR3 region has the DNA TGTGCCAGCTCACCATACCGGGCAGGGGTGGGCGAGCAGTACTTC. Its translation is CASSPYRAGVGEQYF. Variable domain in full (rest from reference TRBV18 and TRBJ2-7): NAGVMQNPRHLVRRRGQEARLRCSPMKGHSHVYWYRQLPEEGLKFMVYLQKENIIDESGMPKERFSAEFPKEGPSILRIQQVVRGDSAAYFCASSPYRAGVGEQYFGPGTRLTVT.

This chain uses TRBV5-6 with TRBJ1-5; no clear D gene. This CDR3 contains 15 residues. The V gene lost 0 bases and the J gene lost 4 bases, with 11 bases spanning the gap. The germline CDR1 and CDR2 sequences are SGHDT and YYEEEE. CDR3 residues: CASSLGSPLNQPQHF. The CDR3 coding sequence is TGTGCCAGCAGCTTGGGTAGTCCGTTAAATCAGCCCCAGCATTTT.

This chain connects TRBV28 to TRBJ1-3; D is ambiguous. V was clipped by 8 bases and J by 0 bases, with 17 bases between them. Germline CDR1 reads MDHEN; CDR2 reads SYDVKM. The CDR3 has 16 amino acids. In nucleotides, the CDR3 is TGTGCCAGCCTCCCAGGAGGTCAGACCTCTGGAAACACCATATATTTT. It yields the protein CASLPGGQTSGNTIYF.

The chain carries TRBV5-5 and TRBJ2-1, with 11 bases matching TRBD1. Germline trimming cut 7 bases from V and 3 bases from J; bases unmatched to any gene: 6. The CDR3 is 15 amino acids. Germline V gene sequence: CDR1 SGHKS, CDR2 YYEKEE (reference sequence). The CDR3 loop is CASQAGTGGYNEQFF. Here the CDR3 DNA reads TGTGCCAGCCAAGCCGGGACAGGGGGCTACAATGAGCAGTTCTTC.

This clone showed up just a few times. The genes are TRBV19 and TRBJ2-2; D may be TRBD2 (5 bases). From germline, CDR1 is LNHDA and CDR2 SQIVND (reference sequence). Trimming cost V 6 bases and J 5 bases, with 10 bases left between them. The CDR3 length is 13 residues. CDR3 region: CASSKRVTGELFF. The CDR3 DNA follows: TGTGCCAGTAGCAAGAGGGTTACCGGGGAGCTGTTTTTT.

This clone was picked up one time. The V call is TRBV10-1, the J call TRBJ2-7, with 10 bases that match TRBD1. The CDR3 has 17 residues. J gave up 7 bases and V 0 bases, and 12 bases lay outside the gene matches. CDR1 WNHNN and CDR2 SYGVQD come from the germline V gene (reference sequence). For the CDR3, the DNA is TGCGCCAGCAGTGAGTCGACTCCGGGACAGGGGTCCGAGGAGCAGTACTTC. It specifies CASSESTPGQGSEEQYF.

As to this clone: A junction end diverges from the germline sequence, so it may reflect a read error. The same CDR3 is also encoded by other DNA sequences in this sample. J is TRBJ1-2 and V is TRBV7-9; TRBD1 aligns across 10 bases. The length of the CDR3 is 12 residues. Germline V gives CDR1 SEHNR, CDR2 FQNEAQ (reference sequence). CDR3 residues: CASSQGQGGYTF. The CDR3 DNA follows: TGTGCCAGCAGCCAAGGACAGGGGGGCTACACTTTC.

The chain has TRBV6-5 and TRBJ2-1; 8 positions match TRBD2. The CDR3 runs 14 residues. CDR1 is MNHEY, CDR2 SVGAGI, per germline. V shed 8 bases and J 4 bases; nucleotides not matched to a gene: 7. The CDR3 region is CASARGGNYNEQFF. In DNA, the CDR3 is TGTGCCAGCGCCCGGGGGGGGAATTACAATGAGCAGTTCTTC.

This chain uses TRBV5-1 with TRBJ1-1; the D gene is possibly TRBD1 (5 bases). The CDR3 totals 14 residues. Trimming left V 7 bases short and J 0 bases short, with 13 bases between. CDR1 SGHRS and CDR2 YFSETQ come from the germline V gene. The CDR3 here is CASSSGSMNTEAFF. The CDR3 DNA follows: TGCGCCAGCTCATCAGGGTCCATGAACACTGAAGCTTTCTTT.

Regarding this clone: At one end, the junction sequence differs from germline, possibly due to a read error. The chain employs TRBV6-5 and TRBJ1-1; possible D gene TRBD1, 5 bases. This CDR3 region has 16 residues. The V gene's germline CDR1 is MNHEY and CDR2 SVGAGI. CDR3 in amino acids: CASSSFTGLKNTEAFF. For the CDR3, the DNA is TGTGCCAGTAGTTCCTTTACGGGACTCAAGAACACTGAAGCTTTCTTT.

The chain links TRBV5-5 to TRBJ1-6; no clear D gene. V lost 0 bases and J 4 bases, leaving 11 bases between the germline ends. In germline, CDR1 is SGHKS, CDR2 YYEKEE (reference sequence). The CDR3 spans 16 residues. CDR3 DNA sequence: TGTGCCAGCAGCTTGGTATTAAGCTTGTATAATTCACCCCTCCACTTT. Translation gives CASSLVLSLYNSPLHF.

This sequence joins TRBV5-4 and TRBJ2-3; no definite D call. CDR1 is SGHNT, CDR2 YYREEE, per germline (reference sequence). The germline V and J ends were trimmed by 0 bases and 2 bases, with 13 bases remaining between them. This CDR3 is built from 16 residues. The CDR3 DNA reads as TGTGCCAGCAGCTTGGGTACAACCCCAGACACAGATACGCAGTATTTT. It yields the protein CASSLGTTPDTDTQYF.

V gene TRBV7-9 combines with J gene TRBJ1-6; no clear D gene. V dropped 5 bases and J dropped 4 bases, with 9 bases sitting between them. Germline V gene data show CDR1 as SEHNR and CDR2 as FQNEAQ (reference sequence). The CDR3 sequence is 14 residues long. The CDR3 is CASSREDYNSPLHF. The CDR3 DNA is TGTGCCAGCAGCCGGGAAGATTATAATTCACCCCTCCACTTT.

This clone was seen a single time. The chain employs TRBV18 and TRBJ1-1, with D perhaps matching TRBD1 (5 bases). V was clipped by 6 bases and J by 1 base, with 9 bases between them. The CDR3 contains 13 residues. Germline CDR1 KGHSH, CDR2 LQKENI. This CDR3 reads CASSTDRNTEAFF. CDR3 DNA: TGTGCCAGCTCTACCGACAGGAACACTGAAGCTTTCTTT.